The table lists the clone carrying this TCR beta chain with a count of one. These data originate in a study of blood T cell repertoires in COVID-19. Clones were sequenced by immunoSEQ multiplex PCR, and TCRdb holds only the in-frame ones, with some missing. The table lists around 170,000 clones, about 87% of them singletons. The origin of this receptor is a man in his sixties with COVID-19, enrolled during active disease. Source material: peripheral blood.

Here the CDR3 reads CASSYRGTVSLEQYF. The CDR3 DNA follows: TGTGCCAGCAGTTACAGGGGGACAGTATCTTTAGAGCAGTACTTC. The chain recombines TRBV6-2 or TRBV6-3 with TRBJ2-7, with 7 nucleotides matching TRBD1. Looked up from germline, CDR1 is MNHEY and CDR2 is SVGEGT. The J segment lost 7 bases and the V segment lost 2 bases, leaving 11 bases of the junction unmatched. The CDR3 is 15 residues long.